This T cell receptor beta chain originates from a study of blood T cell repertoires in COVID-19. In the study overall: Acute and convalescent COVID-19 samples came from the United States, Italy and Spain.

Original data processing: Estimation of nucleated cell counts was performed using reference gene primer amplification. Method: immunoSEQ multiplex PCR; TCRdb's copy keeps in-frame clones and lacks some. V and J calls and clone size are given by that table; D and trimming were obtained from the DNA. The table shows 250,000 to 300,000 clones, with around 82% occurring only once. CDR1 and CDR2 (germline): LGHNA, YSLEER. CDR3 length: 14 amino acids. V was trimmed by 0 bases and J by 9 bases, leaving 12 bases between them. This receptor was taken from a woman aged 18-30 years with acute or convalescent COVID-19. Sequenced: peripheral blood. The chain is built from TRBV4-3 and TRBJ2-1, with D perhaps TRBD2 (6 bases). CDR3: CASSQDRGGIEQFF. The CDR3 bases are TGCGCCAGCAGCCAAGATCGGGGCGGGATTGAGCAGTTCTTC.